This paragraph covers one TCR beta chain sequence. This sample was included in a study of control samples from healthy donors and cancer patients. Method: immunoSEQ multiplex PCR; TCRdb's copy keeps in-frame clones and lacks some. The sample consists of about 270,000 clones, roughly 82% of them appearing once. The CDR3 length is 13 residues. Germline V gene sequence: CDR1 LGHDT, CDR2 YNNKEL (reference sequence). Trimming removed 1 base from V and 5 bases from J, with 6 bases in between. Sequenced: PBMCs. The rearrangement joins TRBV3-1 (or the pseudogene TRBV3-2) to TRBJ1-5; D is uncertain. The TCR comes from a woman between 55 and 75 years old with lung cancer. For the CDR3, the DNA is TGTGCCAGCAGCCAAGGAGGGTATCAGCCCCAGCATTTT. Translated, it gives CASSQGGYQPQHF.